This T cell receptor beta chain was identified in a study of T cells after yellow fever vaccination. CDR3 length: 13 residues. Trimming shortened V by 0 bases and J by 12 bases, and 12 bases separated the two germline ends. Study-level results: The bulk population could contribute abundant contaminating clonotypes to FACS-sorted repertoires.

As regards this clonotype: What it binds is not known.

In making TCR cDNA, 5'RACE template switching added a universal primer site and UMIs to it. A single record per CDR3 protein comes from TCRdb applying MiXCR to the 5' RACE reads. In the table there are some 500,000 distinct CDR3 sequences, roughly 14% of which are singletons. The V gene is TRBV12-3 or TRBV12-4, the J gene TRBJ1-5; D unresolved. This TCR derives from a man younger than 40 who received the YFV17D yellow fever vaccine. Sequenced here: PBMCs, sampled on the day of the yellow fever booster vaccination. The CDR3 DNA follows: TGTGCCAGCAGTTTAGCGGGTACATGGATCCAGCATTTT. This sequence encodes CASSLAGTWIQHF.